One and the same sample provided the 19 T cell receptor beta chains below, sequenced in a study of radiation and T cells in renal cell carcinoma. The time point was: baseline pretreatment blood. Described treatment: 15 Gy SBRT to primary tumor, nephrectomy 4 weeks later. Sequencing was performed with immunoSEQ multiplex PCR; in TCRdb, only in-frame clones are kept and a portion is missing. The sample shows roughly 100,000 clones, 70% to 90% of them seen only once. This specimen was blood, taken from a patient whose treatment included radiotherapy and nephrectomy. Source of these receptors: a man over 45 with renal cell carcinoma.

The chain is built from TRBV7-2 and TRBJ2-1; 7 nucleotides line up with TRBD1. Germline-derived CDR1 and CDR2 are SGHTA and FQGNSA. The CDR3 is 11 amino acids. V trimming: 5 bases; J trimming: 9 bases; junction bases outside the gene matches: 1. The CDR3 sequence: CASSRGREQFF. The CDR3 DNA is TGTGCCAGCAGCAGGGGGCGTGAGCAGTTCTTC.

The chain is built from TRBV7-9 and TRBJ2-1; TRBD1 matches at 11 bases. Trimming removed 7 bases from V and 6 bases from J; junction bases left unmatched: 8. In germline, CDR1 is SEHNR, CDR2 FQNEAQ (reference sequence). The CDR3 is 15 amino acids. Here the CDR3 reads CASTKGQGAINEQFF. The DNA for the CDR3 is TGTGCCAGCACCAAAGGACAGGGGGCAATCAATGAGCAGTTCTTC.

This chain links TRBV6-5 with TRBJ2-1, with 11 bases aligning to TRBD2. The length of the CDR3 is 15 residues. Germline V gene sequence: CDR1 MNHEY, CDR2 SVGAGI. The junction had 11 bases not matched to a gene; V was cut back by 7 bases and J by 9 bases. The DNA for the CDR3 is TGTGCCAGCAACTCGGGACTAGCGGCCTTGGGTGAGCAGTTCTTC. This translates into CASNSGLAALGEQFF.

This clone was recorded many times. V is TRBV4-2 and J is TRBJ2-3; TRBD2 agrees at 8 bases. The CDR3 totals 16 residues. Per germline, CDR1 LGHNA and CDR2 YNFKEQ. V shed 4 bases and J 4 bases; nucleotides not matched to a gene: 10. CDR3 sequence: CASSLRGGPSADTQYF. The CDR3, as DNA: TGTGCCAGCAGCCTCCGGGGGGGCCCTAGTGCAGATACGCAGTATTTT.

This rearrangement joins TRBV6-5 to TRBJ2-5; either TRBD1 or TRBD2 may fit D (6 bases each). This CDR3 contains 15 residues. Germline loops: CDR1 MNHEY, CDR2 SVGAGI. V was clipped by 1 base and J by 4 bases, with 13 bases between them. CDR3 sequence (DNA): TGTGCCAGCAGTTACTTGACAGGAGGGGGAGAGACCCAGTACTTC. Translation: CASSYLTGGGETQYF.

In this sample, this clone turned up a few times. CDR3 protein: CASSLWGAQGRNTEAFF. CDR3 sequence (DNA): TGCGCCAGCAGCTTGTGGGGGGCGCAGGGAAGAAACACTGAAGCTTTCTTT. This chain connects TRBV5-1 to TRBJ1-1; a weak D match, TRBD1 (6 bases). The CDR3 loop spans 17 amino acids. V lost 1 base and J lost 2, with 18 bases in between. CDR1 SGHRS and CDR2 YFSETQ come from the germline V gene.

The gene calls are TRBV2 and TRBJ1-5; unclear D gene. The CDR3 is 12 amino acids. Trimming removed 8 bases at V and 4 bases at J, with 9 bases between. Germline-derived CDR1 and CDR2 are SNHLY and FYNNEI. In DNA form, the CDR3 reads TGTGCCAGCGGGCGACAAAATCAGCCCCAGCATTTT. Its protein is CASGRQNQPQHF. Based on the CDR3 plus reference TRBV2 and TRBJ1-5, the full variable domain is EPEVTQTPSHQVTQMGQEVILRCVPISNHLYFYWYRQILGQKVEFLVSFYNNEISEKSEIFDDQFSVERPDGSNFTLKIRSTKLEDSAMYFCASGRQNQPQHFGDGTRLSIL.

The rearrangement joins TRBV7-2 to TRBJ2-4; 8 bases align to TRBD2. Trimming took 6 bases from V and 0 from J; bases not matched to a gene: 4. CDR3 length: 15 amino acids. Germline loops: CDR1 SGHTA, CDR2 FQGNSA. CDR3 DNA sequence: TGTGCCAGCAGTTCAGCGGGGGCAGCCAAAAACATTCAGTACTTC. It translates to CASSSAGAAKNIQYF.

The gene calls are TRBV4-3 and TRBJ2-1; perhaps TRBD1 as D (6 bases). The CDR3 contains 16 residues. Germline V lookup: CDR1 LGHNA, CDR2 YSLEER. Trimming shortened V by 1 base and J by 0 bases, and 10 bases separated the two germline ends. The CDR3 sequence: CASSQGMGASYNEQFF. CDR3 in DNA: TGCGCCAGCAGCCAAGGGATGGGGGCCTCCTACAATGAGCAGTTCTTC.

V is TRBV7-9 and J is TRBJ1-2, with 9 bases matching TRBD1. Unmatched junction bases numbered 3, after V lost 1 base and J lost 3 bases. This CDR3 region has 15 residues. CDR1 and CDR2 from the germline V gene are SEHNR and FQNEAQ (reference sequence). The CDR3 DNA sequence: TGTGCCAGCAGCTTAGTGGGACAGGGCCACTATGGCTACACCTTC. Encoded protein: CASSLVGQGHYGYTF.

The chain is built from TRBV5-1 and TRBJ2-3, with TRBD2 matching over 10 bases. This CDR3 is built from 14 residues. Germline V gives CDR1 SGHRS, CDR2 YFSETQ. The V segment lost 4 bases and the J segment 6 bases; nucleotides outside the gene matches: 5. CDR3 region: CASSAAGGPDTQYF. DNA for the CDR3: TGCGCCAGCAGCGCAGCGGGAGGGCCCGATACGCAGTATTTT.

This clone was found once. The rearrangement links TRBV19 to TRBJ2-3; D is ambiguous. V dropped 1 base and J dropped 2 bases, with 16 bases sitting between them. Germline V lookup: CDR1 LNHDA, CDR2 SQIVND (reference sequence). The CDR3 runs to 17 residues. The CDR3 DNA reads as TGTGCCAGTAGTATAGCAGGCACCAGAGGCTACACAGATACGCAGTATTTT. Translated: CASSIAGTRGYTDTQYF.

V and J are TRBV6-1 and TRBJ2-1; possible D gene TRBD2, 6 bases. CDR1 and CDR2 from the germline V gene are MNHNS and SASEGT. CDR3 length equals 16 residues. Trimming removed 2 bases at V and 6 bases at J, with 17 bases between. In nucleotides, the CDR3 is TGTGCCAGCAGTGAACTCGTCCCGACTAGGGCCAATGAGCAGTTCTTC. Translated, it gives CASSELVPTRANEQFF.

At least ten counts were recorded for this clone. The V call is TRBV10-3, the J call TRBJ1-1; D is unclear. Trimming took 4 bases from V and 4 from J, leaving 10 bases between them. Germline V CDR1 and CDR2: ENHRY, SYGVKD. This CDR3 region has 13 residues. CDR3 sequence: CAISAASVTEAFF. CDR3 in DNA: TGTGCCATCAGTGCCGCATCTGTCACTGAAGCTTTCTTT.

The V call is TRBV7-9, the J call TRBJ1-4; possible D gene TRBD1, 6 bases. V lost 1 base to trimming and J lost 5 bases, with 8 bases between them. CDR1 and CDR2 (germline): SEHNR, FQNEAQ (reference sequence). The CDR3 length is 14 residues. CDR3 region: CASSLGTENEKLFF. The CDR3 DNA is TGTGCCAGCAGCTTAGGGACAGAGAATGAAAAACTGTTTTTT.

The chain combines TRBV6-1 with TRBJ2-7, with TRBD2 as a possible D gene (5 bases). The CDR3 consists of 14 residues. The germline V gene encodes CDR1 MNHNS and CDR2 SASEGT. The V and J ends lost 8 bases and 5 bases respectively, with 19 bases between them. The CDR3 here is CASRLEGHLHEQYF. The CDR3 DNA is TGTGCCAGCCGGTTAGAGGGTCATCTCCACGAGCAGTACTTC.

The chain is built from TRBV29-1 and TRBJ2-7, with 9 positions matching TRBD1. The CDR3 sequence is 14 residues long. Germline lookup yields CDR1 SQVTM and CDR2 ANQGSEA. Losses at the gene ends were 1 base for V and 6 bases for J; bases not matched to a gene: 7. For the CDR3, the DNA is TGCAGCGTTGAAGTGGGGACAGGGAGTATCGAGCAGTACTTC. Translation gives CSVEVGTGSIEQYF.

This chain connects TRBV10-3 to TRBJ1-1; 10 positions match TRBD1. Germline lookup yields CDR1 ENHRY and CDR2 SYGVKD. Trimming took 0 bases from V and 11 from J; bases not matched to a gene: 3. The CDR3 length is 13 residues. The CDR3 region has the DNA TGTGCCATCAGTGAGTCTCCGGGACAGGGGGCTTTCTTT. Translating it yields CAISESPGQGAFF.

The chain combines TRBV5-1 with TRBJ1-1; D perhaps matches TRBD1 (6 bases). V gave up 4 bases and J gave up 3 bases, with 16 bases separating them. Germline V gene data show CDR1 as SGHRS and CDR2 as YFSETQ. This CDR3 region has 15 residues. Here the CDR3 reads CASSHRVVGDTEAFF. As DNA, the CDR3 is TGCGCCAGCAGCCACAGGGTTGTTGGGGACACTGAAGCTTTCTTT.